The present TCR beta chain was sequenced within a study of T cells in Graves' hyperthyroidism and ophthalmopathy. The germline V gene has CDR1 DFQATT and CDR2 SNEGSKA (reference sequence). V gave up 6 bases and J gave up 0 bases, with 17 bases separating them. The CDR3 covers 15 residues. RNA transcripts served as the template for amplifying TCR beta CDR3 regions. HTBI primers drove first-round RT-PCR of the TCR CDR3. TCRdb called the multiplex PCR reads again in MiXCR, with one record for every CDR3 protein. The data contain just under 750,000 distinct CDR3 sequences, over 35% of them singletons. Exclusion of a patient resulted from uncontrolled infection, other autoimmune disease, pregnancy or lactation. PBMCs were obtained from roughly 10 ml fresh peripheral blood.

The gene calls are TRBV20-1 and TRBJ1-1; D unresolved. The clonotype originates from a woman aged 40-49 years with Graves' hyperthyroidism. Source material: blood. The CDR3 reads CSAWRPAGLNTEAFF. CDR3 sequence (DNA): TGCAGTGCCTGGCGCCCGGCGGGCCTGAACACTGAAGCTTTCTTT.